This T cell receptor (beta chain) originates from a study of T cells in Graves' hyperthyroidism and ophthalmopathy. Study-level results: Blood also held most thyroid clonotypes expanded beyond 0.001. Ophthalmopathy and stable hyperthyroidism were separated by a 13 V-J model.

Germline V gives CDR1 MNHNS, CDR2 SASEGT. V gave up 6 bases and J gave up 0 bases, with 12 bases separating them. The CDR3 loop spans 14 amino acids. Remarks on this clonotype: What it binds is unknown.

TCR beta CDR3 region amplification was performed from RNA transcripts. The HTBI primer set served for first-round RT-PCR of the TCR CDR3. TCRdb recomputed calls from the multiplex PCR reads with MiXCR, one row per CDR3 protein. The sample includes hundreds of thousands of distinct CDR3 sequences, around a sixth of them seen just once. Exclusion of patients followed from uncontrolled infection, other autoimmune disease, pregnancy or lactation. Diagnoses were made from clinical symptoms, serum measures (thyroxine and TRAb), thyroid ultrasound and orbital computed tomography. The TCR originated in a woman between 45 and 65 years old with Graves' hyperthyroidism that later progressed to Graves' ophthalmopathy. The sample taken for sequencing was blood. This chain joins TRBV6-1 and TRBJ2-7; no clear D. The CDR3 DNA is TGTGCCAGCAGGACCGAACCAGTCTCCTACGAGCAGTACTTC. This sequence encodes CASRTEPVSYEQYF.